The 6 T cell receptor beta chains listed next were all sequenced from one sample in a study of regulatory T cells in long-lasting Graves disease (TCRdb year 2021). The label giving this sample's time point can be read as: persistent/refractory GD, antithyroid drugs over 5 years with positive TRAb. For both TCR sequencing and RNA sequencing, RNA was extracted from PBMCs in TRIzol. Libraries came from multiplex PCR. Sequencing used an Illumina HiSeq 4000. TCR beta libraries were built with iRepertoire HTBI primers and Arm-PCR amplification of CDR3 regions. TCRdb reanalyzed the raw reads on its own, using fastp at Q25 for trimming and MiXCR for clone calling, and kept in-frame beta chains. CDR3 protein duplicates are merged, each entry listing the most common genes and DNA. The sample table lists some 440,000 distinct CDR3 sequences, 20% of them with a count of one. The top ten clonotypes cover 6.5% to 10% of the sample.

The source material was peripheral blood mononuclear cells (PBMCs), sampled when the disease was refractory, from a patient treated with antithyroid drugs. The receptors stem from a female donor with Graves disease.

The chain recombines TRBV11-2 with TRBJ2-7; 8 bases fit TRBD1. This CDR3 contains 16 residues. Trimming took 0 bases from V and 7 from J; bases not matched to a gene: 11. Looked up from germline, CDR1 is SGHAT and CDR2 is FQNNGV. This CDR3 is CASSLDPRAGGSEQYF. CDR3 nucleotide sequence: TGTGCCAGCAGCTTAGATCCGAGGGCAGGGGGCTCAGAGCAGTACTTC.

This clonotype was picked up many times. The chain recombines TRBV30 with TRBJ1-2; unclear D gene. CDR3 length: 11 residues. V lost 4 bases and J lost 5, with 8 bases in between. Germline CDR1 reads GTSNPN; CDR2 reads SVGIG (reference sequence). The CDR3 sequence: CAWKHWYGYTF. The CDR3 DNA reads as TGTGCCTGGAAACACTGGTATGGCTACACCTTC.

CDR3 nucleotide sequence: TGTGCCAGCAGCTTGGAGACTAGTTCCAGTGAGCAGTTCTTC. Protein sequence: CASSLETSSSEQFF. The gene calls are TRBV5-4 and TRBJ2-1, with D possibly being TRBD2 (6 bases). V shed 0 bases and J shed 9 bases, with 13 bases lying between them. CDR3 length: 14 residues. The germline gives CDR1 SGHNT, CDR2 YYREEE (reference sequence).

This rearrangement joins TRBV9 to TRBJ2-7; TRBD2 is a possible D gene (6 bases). The germline V gene encodes CDR1 SGDLS and CDR2 YYNGEE. V lost 0 bases to trimming and J lost 7 bases, with 17 bases between them. This CDR3 region has 15 residues. The CDR3 loop is CASSVDEGSAGEQYF. CDR3 in DNA: TGTGCCAGCAGCGTAGATGAGGGAAGCGCGGGGGAGCAGTACTTC.

This clonotype was seen at least ten times. V gene TRBV28 combines with J gene TRBJ2-4, with 8 bases matching TRBD1. Germline V lookup: CDR1 MDHEN, CDR2 SYDVKM. The CDR3 is 18 residues long. V lost 6 bases to trimming and J lost 0 bases; unmatched junction nucleotides: 13. The DNA for the CDR3 is TGTGCCAGCAGCCTCGGACAGGGACGAGGTCTAGCCAAAAACATTCAGTACTTC. Amino acids: CASSLGQGRGLAKNIQYF.

The chain is built from TRBV6-1 and TRBJ2-1, with a weak D call TRBD2 (5 bases). CDR3 length: 14 residues. Trimming removed 11 bases from V and 0 bases from J, with 14 bases in between. Germline V gene lookup returns CDR1 MNHNS and CDR2 SASEGT. The CDR3 region is CALGGSSSYNEQFF. The CDR3 DNA sequence: TGTGCCCTCGGCGGGTCGAGCTCCTACAATGAGCAGTTCTTC.